This T cell receptor beta chain was identified during a study of shared clonotypes between healthy human individuals. General study results and limits: Clonotype sharing across a few donors was observed for around 4.5% of naive CD4 clonotypes. The authors expected sequencing depth to affect clonotype sharing among donors.

CDR1 is MNHEY and CDR2 is SVGAGI in the germline V gene. V was clipped by 6 bases and J by 7 bases; unmatched bases: 6. This CDR3 spans 14 amino acids. Comment on this clone: Its antigen is unknown.

Clones were sequenced by immunoSEQ multiplex PCR, and TCRdb holds only the in-frame ones, with some missing. Found here are hundreds of thousands of clones, more than 70% of them singletons; the top ten hold 1.5% to 2%. A CD45RA+ naive subset and a CD45RA-negative memory subset were split from CD4+ cells. The gene calls are TRBV6-5 and TRBJ2-1, with 10 bases lining up with TRBD1. The sequencing input was memory CD4+ T cells sorted from blood. Subset indicated: CD45RA-negative fraction. This TCR derives from a woman aged 30 to 39 in good health. The CDR3 coding sequence is TGTGCCAGCAGGCGACAGGGGGCGCGAAATGAGCAGTTCTTC. This sequence encodes CASRRQGARNEQFF.